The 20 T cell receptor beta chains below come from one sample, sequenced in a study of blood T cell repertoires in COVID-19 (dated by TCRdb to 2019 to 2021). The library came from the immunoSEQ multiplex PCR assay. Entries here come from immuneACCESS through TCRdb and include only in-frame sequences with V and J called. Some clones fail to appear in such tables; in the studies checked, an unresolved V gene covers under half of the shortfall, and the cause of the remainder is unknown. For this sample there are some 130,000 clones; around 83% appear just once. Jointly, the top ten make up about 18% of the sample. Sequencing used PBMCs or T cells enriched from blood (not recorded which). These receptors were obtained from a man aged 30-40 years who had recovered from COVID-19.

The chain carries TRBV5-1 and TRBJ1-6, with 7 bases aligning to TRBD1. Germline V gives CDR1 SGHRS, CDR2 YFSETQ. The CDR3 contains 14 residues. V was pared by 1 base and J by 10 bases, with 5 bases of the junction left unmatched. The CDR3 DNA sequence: TGCGCCAGCAGCTTGAGGTCAGGGGGATCACCCCTCCACTTT. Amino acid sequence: CASSLRSGGSPLHF.

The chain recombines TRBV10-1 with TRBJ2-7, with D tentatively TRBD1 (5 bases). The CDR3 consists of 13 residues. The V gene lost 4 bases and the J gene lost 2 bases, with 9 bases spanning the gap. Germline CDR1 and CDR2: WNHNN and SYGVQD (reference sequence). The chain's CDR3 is CASSGQPPYEQYF. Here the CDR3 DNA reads TGCGCCAGCAGTGGACAGCCACCCTACGAGCAGTACTTC.

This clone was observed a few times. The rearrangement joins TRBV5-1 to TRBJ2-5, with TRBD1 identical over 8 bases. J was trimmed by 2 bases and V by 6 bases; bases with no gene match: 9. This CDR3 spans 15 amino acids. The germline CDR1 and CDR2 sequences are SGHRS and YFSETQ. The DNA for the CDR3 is TGCGCCAGCACCCTGGACAGGGTCGGTCAAGAGACCCAGTACTTC. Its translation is CASTLDRVGQETQYF.

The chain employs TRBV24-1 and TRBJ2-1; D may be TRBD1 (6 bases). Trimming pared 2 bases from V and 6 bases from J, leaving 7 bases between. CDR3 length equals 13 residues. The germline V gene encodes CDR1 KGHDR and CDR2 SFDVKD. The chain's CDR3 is CATSDSRGNEQFF. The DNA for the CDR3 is TGTGCCACCAGTGATTCCAGGGGCAATGAGCAGTTCTTC.

CDR3 DNA sequence: TGTGCCAGCAGCCCCCGGGGGGGGCCCATGAACACTGAAGCTTTCTTT. Translating it yields CASSPRGGPMNTEAFF. V usage is TRBV5-4 and J usage is TRBJ1-1; D might be TRBD1 (6 bases). V was shortened by 4 bases and J by 0 bases, with 16 bases between the two germline ends. Germline values: CDR1 SGHNT, CDR2 YYREEE (reference sequence). This CDR3 spans 16 amino acids.

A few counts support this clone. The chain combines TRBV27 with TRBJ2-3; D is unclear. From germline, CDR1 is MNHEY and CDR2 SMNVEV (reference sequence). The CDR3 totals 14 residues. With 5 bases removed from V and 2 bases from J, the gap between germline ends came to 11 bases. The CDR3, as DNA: TGTGCCAGCAGTACAACCCATTCCACAGATACGCAGTATTTT. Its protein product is CASSTTHSTDTQYF.

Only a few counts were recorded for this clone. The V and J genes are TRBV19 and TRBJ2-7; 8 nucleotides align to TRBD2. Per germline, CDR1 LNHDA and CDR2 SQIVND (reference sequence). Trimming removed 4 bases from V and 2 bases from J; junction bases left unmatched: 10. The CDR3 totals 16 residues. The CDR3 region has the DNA TGTGCCAGTAGTAAGGGGGGCGGGAGGTCCGCCTACGAGCAGTACTTC. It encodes CASSKGGGRSAYEQYF.

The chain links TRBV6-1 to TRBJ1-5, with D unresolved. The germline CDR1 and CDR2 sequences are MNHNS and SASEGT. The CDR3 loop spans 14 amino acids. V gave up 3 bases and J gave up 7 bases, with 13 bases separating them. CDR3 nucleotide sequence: TGTGCCAGCAGTGACGGCAGGAGCGGCCAGCCCCAGCATTTT. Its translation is CASSDGRSGQPQHF.

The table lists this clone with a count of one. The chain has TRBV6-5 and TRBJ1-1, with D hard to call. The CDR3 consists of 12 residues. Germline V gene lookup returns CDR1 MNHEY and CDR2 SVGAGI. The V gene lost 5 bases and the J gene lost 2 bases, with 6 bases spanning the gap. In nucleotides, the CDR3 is TGTGCCAGCAGTCGGTCTAACACTGAAGCTTTCTTT. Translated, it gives CASSRSNTEAFF.

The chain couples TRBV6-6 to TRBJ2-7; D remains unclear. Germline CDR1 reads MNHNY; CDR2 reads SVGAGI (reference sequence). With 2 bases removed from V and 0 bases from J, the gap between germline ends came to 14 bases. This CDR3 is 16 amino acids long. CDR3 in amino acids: CASSYGSGPYSYEQYF. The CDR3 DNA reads TGTGCCAGCAGTTACGGTTCAGGCCCTTACTCCTACGAGCAGTACTTC.

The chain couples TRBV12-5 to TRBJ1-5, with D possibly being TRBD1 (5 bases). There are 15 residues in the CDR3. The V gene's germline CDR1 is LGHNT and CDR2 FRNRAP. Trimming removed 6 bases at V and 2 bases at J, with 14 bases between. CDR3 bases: TGTGCTAGTGGAGTACAGGTTTTGGGCAATCAGCCCCAGCATTTT. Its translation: CASGVQVLGNQPQHF.

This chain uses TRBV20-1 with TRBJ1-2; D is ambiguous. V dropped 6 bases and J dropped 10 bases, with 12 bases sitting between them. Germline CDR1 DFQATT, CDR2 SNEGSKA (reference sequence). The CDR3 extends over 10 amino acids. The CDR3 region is CSAPVGAYTF. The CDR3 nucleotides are TGCAGTGCCCCGGTGGGAGCCTACACCTTC.

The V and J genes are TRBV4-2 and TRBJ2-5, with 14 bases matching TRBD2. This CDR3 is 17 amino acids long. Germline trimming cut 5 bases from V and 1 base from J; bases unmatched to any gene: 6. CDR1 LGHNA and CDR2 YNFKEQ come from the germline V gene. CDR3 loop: CASSTGTSGRAQETQYF. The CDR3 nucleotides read TGTGCCAGCAGCACAGGGACTAGCGGGAGAGCCCAAGAGACCCAGTACTTC.

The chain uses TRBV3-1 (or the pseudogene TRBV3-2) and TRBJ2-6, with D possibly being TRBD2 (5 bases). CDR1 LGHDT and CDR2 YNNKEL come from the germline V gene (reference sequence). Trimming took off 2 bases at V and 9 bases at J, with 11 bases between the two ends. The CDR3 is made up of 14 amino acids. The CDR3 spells CASSQPEGFNVLTF. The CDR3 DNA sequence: TGTGCCAGCAGCCAACCCGAGGGCTTCAACGTCCTGACTTTC.

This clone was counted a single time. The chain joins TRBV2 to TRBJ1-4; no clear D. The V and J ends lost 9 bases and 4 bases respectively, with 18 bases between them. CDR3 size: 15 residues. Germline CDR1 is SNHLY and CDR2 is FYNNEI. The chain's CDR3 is CASSLLAAVNEKLFF. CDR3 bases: TGTGCCAGTTCCCTGCTAGCGGCAGTTAATGAAAAACTGTTTTTT. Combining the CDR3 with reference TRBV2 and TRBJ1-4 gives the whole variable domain EPEVTQTPSHQVTQMGQEVILRCVPISNHLYFYWYRQILGQKVEFLVSFYNNEISEKSEIFDDQFSVERPDGSNFTLKIRSTKLEDSAMYFCASSLLAAVNEKLFFGSGTQLSVL.

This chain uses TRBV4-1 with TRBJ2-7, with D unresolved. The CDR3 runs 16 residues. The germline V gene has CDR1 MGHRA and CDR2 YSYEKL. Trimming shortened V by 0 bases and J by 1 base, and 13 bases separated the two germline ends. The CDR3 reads CASSQDSQVKSYEQYF. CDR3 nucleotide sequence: TGCGCCAGCAGCCAAGATTCCCAGGTCAAATCCTACGAGCAGTACTTC.

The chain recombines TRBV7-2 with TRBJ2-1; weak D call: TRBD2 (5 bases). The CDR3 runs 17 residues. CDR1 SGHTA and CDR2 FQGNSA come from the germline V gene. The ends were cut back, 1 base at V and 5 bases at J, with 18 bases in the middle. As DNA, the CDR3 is TGTGCCAGCAGCTTAGGCCGAATCCGGGGTCGCAACAATGAGCAGTTCTTC. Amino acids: CASSLGRIRGRNNEQFF.

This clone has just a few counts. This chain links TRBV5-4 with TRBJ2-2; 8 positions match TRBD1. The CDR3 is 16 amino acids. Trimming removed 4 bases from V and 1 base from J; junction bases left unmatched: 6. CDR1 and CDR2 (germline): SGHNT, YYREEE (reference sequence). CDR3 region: CASSPVGQENTGELFF. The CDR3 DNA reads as TGTGCCAGCAGCCCGGTGGGACAGGAGAACACCGGGGAGCTGTTTTTT.

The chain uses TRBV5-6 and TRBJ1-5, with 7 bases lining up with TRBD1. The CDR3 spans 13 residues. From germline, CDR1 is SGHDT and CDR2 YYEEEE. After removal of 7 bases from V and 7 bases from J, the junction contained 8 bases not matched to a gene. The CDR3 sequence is CASSPRGDQPQHF. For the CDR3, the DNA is TGTGCCAGCTCCCCCAGGGGGGACCAGCCCCAGCATTTT.

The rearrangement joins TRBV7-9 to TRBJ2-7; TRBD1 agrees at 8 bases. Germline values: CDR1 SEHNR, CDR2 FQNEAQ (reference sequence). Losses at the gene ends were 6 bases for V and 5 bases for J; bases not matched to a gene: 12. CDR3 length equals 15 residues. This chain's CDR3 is CASRLGQGSFDEQYF. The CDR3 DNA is TGTGCCAGCAGACTTGGACAGGGAAGCTTCGACGAGCAGTACTTC.